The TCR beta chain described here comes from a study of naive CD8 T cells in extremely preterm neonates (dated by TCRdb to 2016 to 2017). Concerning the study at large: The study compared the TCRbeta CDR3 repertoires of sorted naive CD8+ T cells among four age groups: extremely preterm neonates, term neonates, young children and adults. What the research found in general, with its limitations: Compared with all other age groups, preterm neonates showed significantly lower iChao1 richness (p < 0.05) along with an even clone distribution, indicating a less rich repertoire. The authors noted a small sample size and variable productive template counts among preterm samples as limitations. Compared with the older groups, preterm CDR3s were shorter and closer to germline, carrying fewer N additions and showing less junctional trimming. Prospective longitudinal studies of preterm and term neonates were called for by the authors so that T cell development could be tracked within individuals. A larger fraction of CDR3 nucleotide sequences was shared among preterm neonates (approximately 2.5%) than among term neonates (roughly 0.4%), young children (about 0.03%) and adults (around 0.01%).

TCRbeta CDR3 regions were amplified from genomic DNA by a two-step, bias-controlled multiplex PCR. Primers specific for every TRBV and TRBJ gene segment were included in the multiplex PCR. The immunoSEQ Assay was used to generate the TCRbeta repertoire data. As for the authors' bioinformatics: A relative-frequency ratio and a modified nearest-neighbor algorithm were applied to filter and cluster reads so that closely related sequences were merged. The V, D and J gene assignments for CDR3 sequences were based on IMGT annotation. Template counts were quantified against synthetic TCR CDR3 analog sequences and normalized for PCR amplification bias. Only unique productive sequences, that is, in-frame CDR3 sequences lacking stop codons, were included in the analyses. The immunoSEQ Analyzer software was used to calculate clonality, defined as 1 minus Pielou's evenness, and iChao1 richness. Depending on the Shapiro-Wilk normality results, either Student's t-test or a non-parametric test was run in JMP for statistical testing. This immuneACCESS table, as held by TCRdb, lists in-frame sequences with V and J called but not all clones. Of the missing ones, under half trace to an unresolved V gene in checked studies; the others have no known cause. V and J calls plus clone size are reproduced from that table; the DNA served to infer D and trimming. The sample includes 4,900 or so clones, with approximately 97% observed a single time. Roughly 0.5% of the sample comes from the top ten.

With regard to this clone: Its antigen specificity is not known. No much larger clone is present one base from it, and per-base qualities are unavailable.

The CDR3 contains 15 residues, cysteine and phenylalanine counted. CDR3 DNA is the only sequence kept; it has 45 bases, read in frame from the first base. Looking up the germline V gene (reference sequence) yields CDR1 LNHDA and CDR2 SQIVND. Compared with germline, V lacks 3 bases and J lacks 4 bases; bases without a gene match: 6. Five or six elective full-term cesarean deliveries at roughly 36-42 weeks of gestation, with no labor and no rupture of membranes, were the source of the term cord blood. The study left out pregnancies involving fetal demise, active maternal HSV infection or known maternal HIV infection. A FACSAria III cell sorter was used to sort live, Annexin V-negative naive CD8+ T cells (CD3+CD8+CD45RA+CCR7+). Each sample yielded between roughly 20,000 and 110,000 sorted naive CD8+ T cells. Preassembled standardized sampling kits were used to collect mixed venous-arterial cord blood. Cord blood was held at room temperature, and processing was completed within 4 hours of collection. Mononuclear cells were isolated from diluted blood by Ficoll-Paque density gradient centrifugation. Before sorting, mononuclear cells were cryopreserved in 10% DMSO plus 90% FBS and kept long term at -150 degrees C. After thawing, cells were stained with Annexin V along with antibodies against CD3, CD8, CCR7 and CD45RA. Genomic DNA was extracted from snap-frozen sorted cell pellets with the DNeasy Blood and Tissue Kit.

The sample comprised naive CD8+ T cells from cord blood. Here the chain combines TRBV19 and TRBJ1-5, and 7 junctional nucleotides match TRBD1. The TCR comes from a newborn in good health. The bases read TGTGCCAGTAGTATTCGGGACAGCTTAAATCAGCCCCAGCATTTT. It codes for CASSIRDSLNQPQHF.